This TCR beta chain was recovered during a study of cytomegalovirus exposure and HLA in healthy donors. Remarks on this clone: The antigen is not known.

Everyone who donated was a healthy bone marrow donor. The PCR employed 60 Vbeta primers together with 13 Jbeta primers. Measured with immunoSEQ multiplex PCR; TCRdb has only the in-frame clones, and not every one. The sample yields 90,000 to 110,000 clones, over 65% seen once. Study-level results: Overall, approximately 150 TCR beta chains were annotated as cytomegalovirus-associated. A later analysis reportedly identified an Asian-associated ancestry cluster as carrying fewer N-insertions than the 666-donor mean.

The specimen was PBMCs. The sequence came from a man in his forties or fifties in good health and CMV-seropositive.

CDR3 DNA sequence: TGTGCCAGCAGCCCCGGGAGGAACACTGAAGCTTTCTTT. Translated: CASSPGRNTEAFF. The rearrangement links TRBV7-3 to TRBJ1-1; D ambiguous. Germline loops: CDR1 SGHTA, CDR2 FQGTGA. V was clipped by 5 bases and J by 1 base, with 8 bases between them. The CDR3 covers 13 residues.